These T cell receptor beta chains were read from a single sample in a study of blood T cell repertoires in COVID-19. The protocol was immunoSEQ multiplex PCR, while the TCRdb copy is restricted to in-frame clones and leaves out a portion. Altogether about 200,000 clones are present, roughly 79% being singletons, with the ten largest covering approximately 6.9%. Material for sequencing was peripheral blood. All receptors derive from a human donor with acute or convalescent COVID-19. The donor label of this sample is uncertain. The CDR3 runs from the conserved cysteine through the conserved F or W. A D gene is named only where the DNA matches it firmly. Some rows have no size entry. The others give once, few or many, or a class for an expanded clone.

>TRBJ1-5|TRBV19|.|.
TGTGCCAGTAGTGGCACAGGGTTGAGCAATCAGCCCCAGCATTTT
CASSGTGLSNQPQHF
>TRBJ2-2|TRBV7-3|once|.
TGTGCCAGCAGCTTACGGGAGACCGGGGAGCTGTTTTTT
CASSLRETGELFF
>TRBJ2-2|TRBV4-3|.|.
TGCGCCAGCAGCCAAGATCGCGGGGTCGGGGAGCTGTTTTTT
CASSQDRGVGELFF
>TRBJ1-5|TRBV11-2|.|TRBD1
TGTGCCAGCAGCTTAGATAAGACAGGGGTCGGCAATCAGCCCCAGCATTTT
CASSLDKTGVGNQPQHF
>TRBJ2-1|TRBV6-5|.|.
TGTGCCAGCAGTTATTCCGGCAATGAGCAGTTCTTC
CASSYSGNEQFF
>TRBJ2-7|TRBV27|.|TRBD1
TGTGCCAGCAGGAATAGAGGGACAGGGGGCAAAGTAGAGCAGTACTTC
CASRNRGTGGKVEQYF
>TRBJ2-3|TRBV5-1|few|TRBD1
TGCGCCAGCACCCTTCTGGGACAGGGGGCCGCAGATACGCAGTATTTT
CASTLLGQGAADTQYF
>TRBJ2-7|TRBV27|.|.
TGTGCCAGCAGTTTGGGCAGGGGAGAAAAGTACTTC
CASSLGRGEKYF
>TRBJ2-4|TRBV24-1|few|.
TGTGCCACCTTCAGGGTCGAGCCACCTATTAGGGCCAAAAACATTCAGTACTTC
CATFRVEPPIRAKNIQYF
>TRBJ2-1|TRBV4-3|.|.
TGCGCCAGCAGCCAAGAACGCGGGCGGGGCAATGAGCAGTTCTTC
CASSQERGRGNEQFF
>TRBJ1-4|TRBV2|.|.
TGTGCCAGCAGTGAGTCAGGGGTCAGTGAAAAACTGTTTTTT
CASSESGVSEKLFF
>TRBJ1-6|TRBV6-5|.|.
TGTGCCAGCAGCCTCTTTACAGGGCTCAATTCACCCCTCCACTTT
CASSLFTGLNSPLHF
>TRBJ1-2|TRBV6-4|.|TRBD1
TGTGCCAGCAGTGACGGGACAGGGGGTATCTATGGCTACACCTTC
CASSDGTGGIYGYTF
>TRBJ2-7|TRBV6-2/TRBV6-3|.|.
TGTGCCAGCAGTTACTCTAGCCGCCGACGCGAGCAGTACTTC
CASSYSSRRREQYF
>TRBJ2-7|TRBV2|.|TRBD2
TGTGCCAGCAGTGGACTGGGACGGACTAGCGGGCCCTACGAGCAGTACTTC
CASSGLGRTSGPYEQYF
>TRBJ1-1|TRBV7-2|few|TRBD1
TGTGCCAGCAGAATCGGGACAGGGGCGCCCACTGAAGCTTTCTTT
CASRIGTGAPTEAFF
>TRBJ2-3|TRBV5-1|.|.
TGCGCCAGCAGCCTGGTGATGGGGGGAACGGATACGCAGTATTTT
CASSLVMGGTDTQYF
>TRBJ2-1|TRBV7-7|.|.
TGTGCCAGCAGCCGGGACTCAAGCTCCTACAATGAGCAGTTCTTC
CASSRDSSSYNEQFF
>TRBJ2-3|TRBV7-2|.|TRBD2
TGTGCCAGCAGCTTAGGACTAGCGGGAGGAATGGATACGCAGTATTTT
CASSLGLAGGMDTQYF
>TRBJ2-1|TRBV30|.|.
TGTGCCTGGAGTTTGCCTCAGACTAGTGGGAACAATGAGCAGTTCTTC
CAWSLPQTSGNNEQFF
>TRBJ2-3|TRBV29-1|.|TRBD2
TGCAGCGTTGAAGGGGGCATAGCGGGAGAAGAGACAGATACGCAGTATTTT
CSVEGGIAGEETDTQYF
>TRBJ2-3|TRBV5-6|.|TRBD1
TGTGCCAGCAGTCGACAGGGATCTAGCACAGATACGCAGTATTTT
CASSRQGSSTDTQYF
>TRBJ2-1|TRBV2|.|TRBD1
TGTGCCAGCAGTGTCCGACAGGGGATGGGCGATGAGCAGTTCTTC
CASSVRQGMGDEQFF
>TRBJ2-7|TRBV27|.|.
TGTGCCAGCAGTTCACCCCCCGCTACCTACGAGCAGTACTTC
CASSSPPATYEQYF
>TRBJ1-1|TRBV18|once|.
TGTGCCAGCTCACGTGCCGGCAGAAGCGACACTGAAGCTTTCTTT
CASSRAGRSDTEAFF
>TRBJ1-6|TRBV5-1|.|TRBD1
TGCGCCAGCAGCTCCGGACAGGGGTATAATTCACCCCTCCACTTT
CASSSGQGYNSPLHF
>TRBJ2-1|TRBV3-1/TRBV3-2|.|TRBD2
TGTGCCAGCAGCCCCCTTCTCGGGAGGGATGAGCAGTTCTTC
CASSPLLGRDEQFF
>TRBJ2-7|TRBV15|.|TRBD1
TGTGCCACCAGCAGAAGACAGGGGGCGGGGATCTACGAGCAGTACTTC
CATSRRQGAGIYEQYF
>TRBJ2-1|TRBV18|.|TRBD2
TGTGCCAGCTCACCAATTACAGCGGGAGCTGGCAATGAGCAGTTCTTC
CASSPITAGAGNEQFF
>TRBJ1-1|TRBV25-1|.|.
TGTGCCAGCAGTGAATACAGCCGGGACACTGAAGCTTTCTTT
CASSEYSRDTEAFF
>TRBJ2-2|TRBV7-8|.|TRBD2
TGTGCCAGCAGCTCTACTAGCGGGAGAGTCACCGGGGAGCTGTTTTTT
CASSSTSGRVTGELFF